What follows are 10 T cell receptor beta chains derived from one specimen sequenced in a study of cytomegalovirus exposure and HLA in healthy donors. Both 60 Vbeta primers and 13 Jbeta primers went into the PCR. TCRdb's copy holds only in-frame clones and misses some; the assay was immunoSEQ multiplex PCR. The sample shows 99,000 or so clones, roughly 12% of them seen only once. The specimen was PBMCs. The receptors derive from a man aged 40-49 years in good health and CMV-seropositive.

This clone was observed a handful of times. This chain uses TRBV13 with TRBJ1-2; a weak D match, TRBD1 (5 bases). The germline CDR1 and CDR2 sequences are PRHDT and FYEKMQ (reference sequence). The CDR3 extends over 18 amino acids. The germline V and J ends were trimmed by 0 bases and 10 bases, with 27 bases remaining between them. The CDR3, as DNA: TGTGCCAGCAGCTTAGGCCTGGGGGGGTTTGGCCTAGGACTTCTCTACACCTTC. It yields the protein CASSLGLGGFGLGLLYTF.

This clone was counted between two and nine times. The V and J genes are TRBV30 and TRBJ2-1; 10 nucleotides align to TRBD1. Germline assignment: CDR1 GTSNPN and CDR2 SVGIG (reference sequence). V gave up 8 bases and J gave up 7 bases; unmatched junction bases: 11. The CDR3 has 14 amino acids. In nucleotides, the CDR3 is TGTGCCAGAGAACCCGGGACAGGGGAAAATGAGCAGTTCTTC. Translation: CAREPGTGENEQFF.

This clone was recorded a few times. This chain joins TRBV29-1 and TRBJ1-1, with 8 bases that match TRBD1. CDR3 length: 12 amino acids. The V gene's germline CDR1 is SQVTM and CDR2 ANQGSEA. V gave up 7 bases and J gave up 1 base; unmatched junction bases: 2. In DNA, the CDR3 is TGCAGCGCGGGGACAGGGAACACTGAAGCTTTCTTT. Amino acids: CSAGTGNTEAFF.

The chain carries TRBV6-1 and TRBJ2-5; 8 bases agree with TRBD1. The CDR3 runs to 14 residues. Per the germline V gene, CDR1 is MNHNS and CDR2 is SASEGT. V trimming: 4 bases; J trimming: 7 bases; junction bases outside the gene matches: 8. Here the CDR3 DNA reads TGTGCCAGCAGTGCCGGACAGGGAGTTGGGACCCAGTACTTC. It specifies CASSAGQGVGTQYF.

This clone was found a few times. The chain carries TRBV30 and TRBJ1-5; D unclear. The CDR3 loop spans 13 amino acids. Trimming took off 2 bases at V and 6 bases at J, with 11 bases between the two ends. Per the germline V gene, CDR1 is GTSNPN and CDR2 is SVGIG (reference sequence). CDR3 coding DNA: TGTGCCTGGAGTTTCGGGGAAGGTCAGCCCCAGCATTTT. Residues: CAWSFGEGQPQHF.

This rearrangement joins TRBV6-5 to TRBJ1-1; no reliable D call. V lost 0 bases, J lost 0 bases, and 8 bases lay in between. Germline V gene sequence: CDR1 MNHEY, CDR2 SVGAGI. The CDR3 consists of 15 residues. The CDR3: CASSYSWEMNTEAFF. The CDR3 DNA reads TGTGCCAGCAGTTACTCGTGGGAGATGAACACTGAAGCTTTCTTT.

A few counts support this clone. V and J are TRBV7-9 and TRBJ1-2; TRBD1 agrees at 8 bases. Germline values: CDR1 SEHNR, CDR2 FQNEAQ (reference sequence). The CDR3 sequence is 13 residues long. V dropped 6 bases and J dropped 6; count of bases not matched to a gene: 6. CDR3 loop: CASRLAGGDGYTF. The CDR3 nucleotides read TGTGCCAGCAGGCTTGCAGGGGGCGATGGCTACACCTTC.

The rearrangement uses TRBV5-1 and TRBJ2-1, with a weak D call TRBD1 (6 bases). This CDR3 has 14 residues. V was pared by 0 bases and J by 6 bases, with 10 bases between. Per germline, CDR1 SGHRS and CDR2 YFSETQ. CDR3 residues: CASSLATQGNEQFF. CDR3 sequence (DNA): TGCGCCAGCAGCTTGGCCACACAGGGCAATGAGCAGTTCTTC.

The genes are TRBV7-8 and TRBJ2-5, with 9 bases matching TRBD2. Germline CDR1 SGHVS, CDR2 FQNEAQ. The CDR3 length is 14 residues. V lost 7 bases, J lost 4 bases, and 7 bases stayed unmatched. CDR3: CASKLAGAGETQYF. The CDR3 nucleotides are TGTGCCAGCAAATTAGCGGGAGCAGGAGAGACCCAGTACTTC. Using reference TRBV7-8 and TRBJ2-5 for the parts outside the CDR3, the full variable domain is GAGVSQSPRYKVAKRGQDVALRCDPISGHVSLFWYQQALGQGPEFLTYFQNEAQLDKSGLPSDRFFAERPEGSVSTLKIQRTQQEDSAVYLCASKLAGAGETQYFGPGTRLLVL.

In its sample, this clone was seen a few times. The chain is built from TRBV27 and TRBJ2-7; 8 bases agree with TRBD2. Germline trimming cut 6 bases from V and 5 bases from J; bases unmatched to any gene: 12. CDR1 is MNHEY and CDR2 is SMNVEV in the germline V gene (reference sequence). The CDR3 covers 15 residues. CDR3 in DNA: TGTGCCAGCAGGGGGGTATGGAGCGGGAGCGACGAGCAGTACTTC. Its translation is CASRGVWSGSDEQYF.